The rows below give T cell receptor beta chains drawn from one sample of a study of response to subunit inactivated influenza vaccine. TCRdb reanalysed the RT-PCR reads using MiXCR and keeps one entry per CDR3 protein. The data hold about 530,000 distinct CDR3 sequences, with 12% observed a single time. The input for sequencing was PBMCs from blood, taken on the day of vaccination. The receptors come from a man aged 50 or older who received an inactivated influenza vaccine. Each CDR3 is given with its conserved first and last residue. A D gene is named only where the DNA matches it firmly. Some rows have no size entry. The others give once, few or many, or a class for an expanded clone.

CDR3: CSARGLAGVVEQFF
DNA: TGCAGTGCTAGAGGACTAGCGGGAGTCGTTGAGCAGTTCTTC
length: 14
size: many
V: TRBV20-1
J: TRBJ2-1
D: TRBD2

CDR3: CAIDRVFYNEQFF
DNA: TGTGCCATCGACAGGGTTTTCTACAATGAGCAGTTCTTC
length: 13
size: -
V: TRBV2
J: TRBJ2-1
D: TRBD1

CDR3: CASSGQVPNTGELFF
DNA: TGTGCCAGCAGTGGACAGGTTCCAAACACCGGGGAGCTGTTTTTT
length: 15
size: few
V: TRBV12-3/TRBV12-4
J: TRBJ2-2
D: TRBD1

CDR3: CATSRWGLARSYNEQFF
DNA: TGTGCCACCAGCAGATGGGGACTAGCAAGGTCCTACAATGAGCAGTTCTTC
length: 17
size: many
V: TRBV15
J: TRBJ2-1
D: TRBD2

CDR3: CASSFSFGTGVGEQYF
DNA: TGTGCCAGCAGCTTTTCCTTTGGGACAGGGGTTGGCGAGCAGTACTTC
length: 16
size: few
V: TRBV11-2
J: TRBJ2-7
D: TRBD1

CDR3: CASSNTGTGFGEQYF
DNA: TGTGCCAGCAGTAACACCGGGACAGGGTTTGGCGAGCAGTACTTC
length: 15
size: -
V: TRBV2
J: TRBJ2-7
D: TRBD1

CDR3: CASKNWDSLNSPLHF
DNA: TGTGCCAGCAAAAACTGGGACAGCTTAAATTCACCCCTCCACTTT
length: 15
size: few
V: TRBV11-2
J: TRBJ1-6
D: TRBD1

CDR3: CASSLARDGFSGANVLTF
DNA: TGTGCCAGCAGCTTAGCACGGGACGGATTCTCTGGGGCCAACGTCCTGACTTTC
length: 18
size: many
V: TRBV7-2
J: TRBJ2-6
D: -

CDR3: CSATDRGSYEQYF
DNA: TGCAGTGCTACCGACAGGGGTTCCTACGAGCAGTACTTC
length: 13
size: many
V: TRBV20-1
J: TRBJ2-7
D: TRBD1

CDR3: CASSPNYYEQYF
DNA: TGTGCCAGCTCACCGAACTACTACGAGCAGTACTTC
length: 12
size: few
V: TRBV18
J: TRBJ2-7
D: -

CDR3: CASSRNRDNEQFF
DNA: TGTGCCAGCTCGAGGAACAGGGACAATGAGCAGTTCTTC
length: 13
size: few
V: TRBV18
J: TRBJ2-1
D: -

CDR3: CASSLRLAGTSYEQYF
DNA: TGCGCCAGCAGCTTGCGACTAGCGGGAACCTCCTACGAGCAGTACTTC
length: 16
size: -
V: TRBV5-1
J: TRBJ2-7
D: TRBD2

CDR3: CASSLDGVSYEQYF
DNA: TGTGCCAGCAGCTTAGACGGCGTCTCCTACGAGCAGTACTTC
length: 14
size: few
V: TRBV7-9
J: TRBJ2-7
D: -

CDR3: CASSPFSGRAGVEQFF
DNA: TGTGCCAGCAGTCCCTTTAGCGGGAGGGCCGGGGTTGAGCAGTTCTTC
length: 16
size: many
V: TRBV28
J: TRBJ2-1
D: TRBD2

CDR3: CSVFSSGRANEQFF
DNA: TGCAGCGTTTTCTCCAGCGGGAGGGCCAATGAGCAGTTCTTC
length: 14
size: few
V: TRBV29-1
J: TRBJ2-1
D: TRBD2

CDR3: CSALRLAGELEQYF
DNA: TGCAGTGCTCTTCGACTAGCGGGAGAACTCGAGCAGTACTTC
length: 14
size: few
V: TRBV20-1
J: TRBJ2-7
D: TRBD2

CDR3: CASSFKAGREPQHF
DNA: TGTGCCAGCAGTTTTAAGGCGGGAAGAGAGCCCCAGCATTTT
length: 14
size: once
V: TRBV12-3/TRBV12-4
J: TRBJ1-5
D: -

CDR3: CASSLGQGVGELFF
DNA: TGTGCCAGCAGCTTGGGACAGGGGGTCGGGGAGCTGTTTTTT
length: 14
size: few
V: TRBV5-6
J: TRBJ2-2
D: TRBD1

CDR3: CASSSTSSYEQYF
DNA: TGTGCCAGCAGTTCAACTAGCAGTTACGAGCAGTACTTC
length: 13
size: -
V: TRBV7-8
J: TRBJ2-7
D: -

CDR3: CASSLKTGNHEQYF
DNA: TGTGCCAGCAGTTTAAAGACGGGAAACCACGAGCAGTACTTC
length: 14
size: -
V: TRBV28
J: TRBJ2-7
D: -

CDR3: CASSLRFTSGRQETQYF
DNA: TGTGCCAGCAGCTTGAGGTTTACTAGCGGCCGACAAGAGACCCAGTACTTC
length: 17
size: -
V: TRBV5-4
J: TRBJ2-5
D: TRBD2

CDR3: CASSFLGQGVGELFF
DNA: TGTGCCAGCAGTTTTTTGGGACAGGGGGTCGGGGAGCTGTTTTTT
length: 15
size: few
V: TRBV12-3/TRBV12-4
J: TRBJ2-2
D: TRBD1

CDR3: CASSSGRGINEKLFF
DNA: TGTGCCAGCAGCTCAGGCCGGGGAATTAATGAAAAACTGTTTTTT
length: 15
size: few
V: TRBV12-3/TRBV12-4
J: TRBJ1-4
D: -

CDR3: CASSFNTATGANVLTF
DNA: TGTGCCAGCAGTTTTAATACAGCTACTGGGGCCAACGTCCTGACTTTC
length: 16
size: -
V: TRBV27
J: TRBJ2-6
D: -

CDR3: CATSLRAEPNTGELFF
DNA: TGTGCCACCTCTTTACGGGCAGAACCTAACACCGGGGAGCTGTTTTTT
length: 16
size: -
V: TRBV21-1
J: TRBJ2-2
D: -

CDR3: CASSLVQGYDGYTF
DNA: TGTGCCAGCAGCTTAGTCCAGGGTTACGATGGCTACACCTTC
length: 14
size: -
V: TRBV7-8
J: TRBJ1-2
D: -

CDR3: CASSLPNRVNSPLHF
DNA: TGTGCCAGCAGCTTACCAAACAGGGTTAATTCACCCCTCCACTTT
length: 15
size: many
V: TRBV7-2
J: TRBJ1-6
D: -

CDR3: CASSQDSGGNTEAFF
DNA: TGCGCCAGCAGCCAAGATTCAGGGGGGAACACTGAAGCTTTCTTT
length: 15
size: few
V: TRBV4-3
J: TRBJ1-1
D: TRBD1

CDR3: CASNGRDGITDTQYF
DNA: TGTGCCAGCAACGGCCGGGACGGGATCACAGATACGCAGTATTTT
length: 15
size: -
V: TRBV7-9
J: TRBJ2-3
D: -